The present T cell receptor (beta chain) was sequenced within a study of CD8 T cells in Susac syndrome. Trimming took 5 bases from V and 2 from J; bases not matched to a gene: 5. The CDR3 length is 15 residues. Germline V gene lookup returns CDR1 MNHEY and CDR2 SMNVEV (reference sequence). RNA was extracted with the RNeasy kit, and a quantity of about 0.45 to 1 ug was reverse transcribed using random hexamers. Multiplex PCR with immunoSEQ amplified the TCR beta CDR3 across 54 Vbeta and 13 Jbeta. Via MiXCR, TCRdb re-called the immunoSEQ multiplex PCR reads, giving one row per CDR3 protein. Here the sample spans some 150,000 distinct CDR3 sequences, over 95% being singletons.

The sequence derives from a human donor with multiple sclerosis. The chain recombines TRBV27 with TRBJ2-2; 7 positions agree with TRBD1. Sequencing input: CD8+ T cells from PBMCs. The DNA of the CDR3 is TGTGCCAGCAGTGCCAACAGGGGAAACACCGGGGAGCTGTTTTTT. The encoded protein is CASSANRGNTGELFF.